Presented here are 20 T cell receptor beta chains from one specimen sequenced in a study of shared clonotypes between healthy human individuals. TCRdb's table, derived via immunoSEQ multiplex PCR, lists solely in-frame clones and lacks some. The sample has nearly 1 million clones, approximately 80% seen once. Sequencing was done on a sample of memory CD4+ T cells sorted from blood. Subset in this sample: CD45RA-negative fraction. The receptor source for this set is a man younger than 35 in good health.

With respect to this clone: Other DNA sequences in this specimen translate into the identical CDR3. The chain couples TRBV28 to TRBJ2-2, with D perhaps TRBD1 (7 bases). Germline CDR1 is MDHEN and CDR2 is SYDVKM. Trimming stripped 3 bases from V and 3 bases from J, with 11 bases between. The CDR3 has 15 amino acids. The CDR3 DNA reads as TGTGCCAGCAGTTTGCGGGACAGAGACACCGGGGAGCTGTTTTTT. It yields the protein CASSLRDRDTGELFF.

This CDR3 reads CASSGRSGRPLEQYF. Here the CDR3 DNA reads TGTGCCAGCAGTGGCCGAAGCGGGAGGCCTCTCGAGCAGTACTTC. The chain links TRBV5-4 to TRBJ2-7; TRBD2 matches at 9 bases. The V gene's germline CDR1 is SGHNT and CDR2 YYREEE (reference sequence). The CDR3 has 15 amino acids. With V trimmed by 5 bases and J by 6 bases, 12 bases remained unmatched.

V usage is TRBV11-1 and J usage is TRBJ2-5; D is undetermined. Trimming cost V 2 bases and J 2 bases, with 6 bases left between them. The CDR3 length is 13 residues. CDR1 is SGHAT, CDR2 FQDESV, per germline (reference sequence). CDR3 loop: CASSLIVQETQYF. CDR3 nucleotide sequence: TGTGCCAGCAGCTTAATCGTACAAGAGACCCAGTACTTC.

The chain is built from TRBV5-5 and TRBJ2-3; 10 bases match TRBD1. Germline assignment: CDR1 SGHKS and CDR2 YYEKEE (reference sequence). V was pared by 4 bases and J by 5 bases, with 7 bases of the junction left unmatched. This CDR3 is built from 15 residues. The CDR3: CASSGRTGGRDTQYF. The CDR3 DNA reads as TGTGCCAGCAGCGGAAGGACAGGGGGAAGAGATACGCAGTATTTT.

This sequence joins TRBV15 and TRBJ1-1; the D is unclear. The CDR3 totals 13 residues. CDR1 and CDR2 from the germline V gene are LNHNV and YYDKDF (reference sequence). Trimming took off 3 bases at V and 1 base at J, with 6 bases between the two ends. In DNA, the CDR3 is TGTGCCACCAGCAGCAGACAGAACACTGAAGCTTTCTTT. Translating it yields CATSSRQNTEAFF.

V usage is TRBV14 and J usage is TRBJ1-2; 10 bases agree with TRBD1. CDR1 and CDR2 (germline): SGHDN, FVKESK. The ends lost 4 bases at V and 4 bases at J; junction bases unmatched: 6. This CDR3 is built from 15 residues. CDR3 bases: TGTGCCAGCAGCCTCCCCGGGACAGGGGTCTATGGCTACACCTTC. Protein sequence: CASSLPGTGVYGYTF. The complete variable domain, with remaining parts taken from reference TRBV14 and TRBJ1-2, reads EAGVTQFPSHSVIEKGQTVTLRCDPISGHDNLYWYRRVMGKEIKFLLHFVKESKQDESGMPNNRFLAERTGGTYSTLKVQPAELEDSGVYFCASSLPGTGVYGYTFGSGTRLTVV.

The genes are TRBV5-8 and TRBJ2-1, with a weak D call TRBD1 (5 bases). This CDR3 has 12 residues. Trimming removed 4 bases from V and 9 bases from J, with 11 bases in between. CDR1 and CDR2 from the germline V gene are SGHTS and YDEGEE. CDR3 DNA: TGTGCCAGCAGCGTTCCTGGGGCTGAGCAGTTCTTC. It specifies CASSVPGAEQFF.

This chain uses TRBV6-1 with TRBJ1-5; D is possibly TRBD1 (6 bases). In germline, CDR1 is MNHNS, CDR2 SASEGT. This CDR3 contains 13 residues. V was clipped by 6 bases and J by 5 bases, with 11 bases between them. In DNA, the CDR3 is TGTGCCAGCAGGTACAGGGTCGATCAGCCCCAGCATTTT. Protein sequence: CASRYRVDQPQHF.

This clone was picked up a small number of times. In DNA form, the CDR3 reads TGTGCCAGCACTAGGGACTATAATTCACCCCTCCACTTT. Translation gives CASTRDYNSPLHF. The chain carries TRBV27 and TRBJ1-6; no clear D gene. The CDR3 length is 13 residues. Germline loops: CDR1 MNHEY, CDR2 SMNVEV (reference sequence). V was pared by 7 bases and J by 3 bases, with 7 bases between.

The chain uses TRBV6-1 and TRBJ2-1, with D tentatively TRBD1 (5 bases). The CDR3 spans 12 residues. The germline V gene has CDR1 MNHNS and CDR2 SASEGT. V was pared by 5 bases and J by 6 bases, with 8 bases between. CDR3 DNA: TGTGCCAGCAGTCCCAGGGTCAATGAGCAGTTCTTC. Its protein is CASSPRVNEQFF.

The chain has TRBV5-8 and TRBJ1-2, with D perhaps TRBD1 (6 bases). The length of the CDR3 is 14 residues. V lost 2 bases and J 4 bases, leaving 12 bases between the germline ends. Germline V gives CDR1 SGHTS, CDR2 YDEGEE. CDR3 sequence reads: CASSFTGPAYGYTF. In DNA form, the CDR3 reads TGTGCCAGCAGCTTTACAGGGCCGGCCTATGGCTACACCTTC.

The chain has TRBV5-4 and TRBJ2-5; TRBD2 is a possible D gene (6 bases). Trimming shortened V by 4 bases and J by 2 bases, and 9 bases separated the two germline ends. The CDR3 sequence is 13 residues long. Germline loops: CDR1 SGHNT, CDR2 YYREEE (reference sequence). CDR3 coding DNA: TGTGCCAGCAGCGGAGGGTTACAAGAGACCCAGTACTTC. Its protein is CASSGGLQETQYF.

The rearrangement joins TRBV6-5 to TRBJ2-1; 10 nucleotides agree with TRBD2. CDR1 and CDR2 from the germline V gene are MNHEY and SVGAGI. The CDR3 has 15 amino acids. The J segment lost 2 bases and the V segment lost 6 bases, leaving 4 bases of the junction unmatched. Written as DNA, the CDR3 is TGTGCCAGCAGAAAAGCGGGAGGGGCCTACAATGAGCAGTTCTTC. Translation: CASRKAGGAYNEQFF.

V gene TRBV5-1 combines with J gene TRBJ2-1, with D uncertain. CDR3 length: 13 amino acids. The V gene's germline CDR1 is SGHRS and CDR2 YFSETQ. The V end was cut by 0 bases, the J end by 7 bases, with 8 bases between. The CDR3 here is CASSLDNRNEQFF. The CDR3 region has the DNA TGCGCCAGCAGCTTGGATAATAGGAATGAGCAGTTCTTC.

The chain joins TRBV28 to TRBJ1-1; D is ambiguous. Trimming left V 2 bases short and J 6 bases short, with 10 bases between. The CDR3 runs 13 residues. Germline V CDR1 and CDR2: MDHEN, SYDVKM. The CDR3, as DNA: TGTGCCAGCAGTTTAGGGCGGGGATCTGAAGCTTTCTTT. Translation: CASSLGRGSEAFF.

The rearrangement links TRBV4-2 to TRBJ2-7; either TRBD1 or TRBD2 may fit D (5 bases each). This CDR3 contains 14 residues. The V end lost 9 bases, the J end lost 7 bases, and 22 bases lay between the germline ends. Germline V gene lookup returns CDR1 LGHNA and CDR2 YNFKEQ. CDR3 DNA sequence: TGTGCCAGTCTCGGGACCCCATTCCGTAGGGAGCAGTACTTC. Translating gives CASLGTPFRREQYF.

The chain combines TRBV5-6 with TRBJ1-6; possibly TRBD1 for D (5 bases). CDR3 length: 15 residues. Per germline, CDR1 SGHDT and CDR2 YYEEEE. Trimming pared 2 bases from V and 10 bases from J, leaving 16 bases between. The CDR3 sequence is CASSFRSGIYSPLHF. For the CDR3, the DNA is TGTGCCAGCAGCTTCCGTTCAGGGATTTACTCACCCCTCCACTTT.

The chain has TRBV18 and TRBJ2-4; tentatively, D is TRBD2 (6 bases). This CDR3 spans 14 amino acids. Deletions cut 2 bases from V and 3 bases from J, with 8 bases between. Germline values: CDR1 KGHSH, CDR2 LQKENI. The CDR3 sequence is CASSPGTDKNIQYF. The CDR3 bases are TGTGCCAGCTCACCAGGGACTGACAAAAACATTCAGTACTTC.

CDR3 DNA: TGTGCCAGCAGCAAACCGGGACTAGCATACAATGAGCAGTTCTTC. Translation gives CASSKPGLAYNEQFF. This rearrangement joins TRBV11-2 to TRBJ2-1; the match to TRBD2 covers 9 bases. The CDR3 length is 15 residues. Unmatched junction bases numbered 6, after V lost 5 bases and J lost 4 bases. CDR1 and CDR2 (germline): SGHAT, FQNNGV.

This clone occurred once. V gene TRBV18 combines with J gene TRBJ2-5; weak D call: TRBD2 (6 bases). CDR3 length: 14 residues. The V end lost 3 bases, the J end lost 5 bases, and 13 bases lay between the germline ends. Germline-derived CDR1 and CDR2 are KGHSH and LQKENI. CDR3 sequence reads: CASSPIPGAETQYF. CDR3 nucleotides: TGTGCCAGCTCACCCATCCCGGGAGCGGAGACCCAGTACTTC.